Listed below are T cell receptor beta chains from one sample, sequenced in a study of blood T cell repertoires in COVID-19. Produced via immunoSEQ multiplex PCR; TCRdb's table is partial and in-frame only. The sample carries some 150,000 clones, about 90% recorded once. The sample comprised peripheral blood. These receptor sequences come from a woman in her sixties or seventies with active or convalescent COVID-19. CDR3s include the opening cysteine and the closing phenylalanine or tryptophan. The D gene is left open where the match is weak. Expanded clones get a size class; other rows say once, few or many, or leave the size out.

DNA: TGCAGCGTTGATGGACAGAACGATGAAAAACTGTTTTTT; CDR3: CSVDGQNDEKLFF; size: NA; V: TRBV29-1; D: NA; J: TRBJ1-4
DNA: TGTGCCAGCAGTGTGTTGGCGGACACTGAAGCTTTCTTT; CDR3: CASSVLADTEAFF; size: once; V: TRBV6-4; D: NA; J: TRBJ1-1
DNA: TGTGCCAGCAGTGATACAGGGAGCTCTGGAAACACCATATATTTT; CDR3: CASSDTGSSGNTIYF; size: NA; V: TRBV2; D: NA; J: TRBJ1-3
DNA: TGCGCCAGCAGCTTGAACCAGGGGCGGGATACGCAGTATTTT; CDR3: CASSLNQGRDTQYF; size: NA; V: TRBV5-1; D: NA; J: TRBJ2-3
DNA: TGTGCCAGCAGTTACATAACCGGGACACCCACCGGGGAGCTGTTTTTT; CDR3: CASSYITGTPTGELFF; size: NA; V: TRBV6-5; D: NA; J: TRBJ2-2
DNA: TGTGCCACCAGTGGCATGACCGGGACTAGCGGGGGGAGGAACACCGGGGAGCTGTTTTTT; CDR3: CATSGMTGTSGGRNTGELFF; size: NA; V: TRBV24-1; D: TRBD2; J: TRBJ2-2
DNA: TGTGCCAGCAGCCGGACAGGGGAAGAGACCCAGTACTTC; CDR3: CASSRTGEETQYF; size: NA; V: TRBV9; D: TRBD1; J: TRBJ2-5
DNA: TGTGCCAGCAGTTTGGACGGGAACTATGGCTACATCTTC; CDR3: CASSLDGNYGYIF; size: NA; V: TRBV6-6; D: NA; J: TRBJ1-2
DNA: TGTGCCAGCAGCTTTGTCCACAATCAGCCCCAGCATTTT; CDR3: CASSFVHNQPQHF; size: NA; V: TRBV5-5; D: NA; J: TRBJ1-5
DNA: TGTGCCAGCAGCTTGACAGGGGATGAAAAACTGTTTTTT; CDR3: CASSLTGDEKLFF; size: NA; V: TRBV7-2; D: TRBD1; J: TRBJ1-4
DNA: TGTGCCAGCAGCTTAGGGGGCTTCCGCCAAGAGACCCAGTACTTC; CDR3: CASSLGGFRQETQYF; size: NA; V: TRBV7-8; D: NA; J: TRBJ2-5
DNA: TGCGCCAGCAGCCAACAGGACAGGGTGGGCACTGAAGCTTTCTTT; CDR3: CASSQQDRVGTEAFF; size: NA; V: TRBV4-1; D: TRBD1; J: TRBJ1-1
DNA: TGTGCTACCTGCGGGGGACAGGGGGCAGGAGAGCAGTACTTC; CDR3: CATCGGQGAGEQYF; size: NA; V: TRBV12-5; D: TRBD1; J: TRBJ2-7
DNA: TGTGCCAGCAGCTTGACAGGGGGCGTATCACCCCTCCACTTT; CDR3: CASSLTGGVSPLHF; size: NA; V: TRBV6-6; D: TRBD1; J: TRBJ1-6
DNA: TGCGCCAGCAGCTTGCAAGGACGGGAGAACACTGAAGCTTTCTTT; CDR3: CASSLQGRENTEAFF; size: NA; V: TRBV5-1; D: NA; J: TRBJ1-1
DNA: TGTGCCAGCAGTCAAGGGACAGGGAAGGCCCAGCATTTT; CDR3: CASSQGTGKAQHF; size: NA; V: TRBV12-3/TRBV12-4; D: TRBD1; J: TRBJ1-5
DNA: TGTGCCAGCAGCCCGACTGCCAGGGCAGGGGGCAAAGAGACCCAGTACTTC; CDR3: CASSPTARAGGKETQYF; size: NA; V: TRBV2; D: TRBD1; J: TRBJ2-5
DNA: TGTGCCAGCAGTTCGACAGGCCAGTCCCTCTATGGCTACACCTTC; CDR3: CASSSTGQSLYGYTF; size: NA; V: TRBV6-5; D: NA; J: TRBJ1-2
DNA: TGTGCCAGCAGCTTACTCGGTACACCCCTCCACTTT; CDR3: CASSLLGTPLHF; size: NA; V: TRBV7-9; D: NA; J: TRBJ1-6
DNA: TGTGCCAGCAGCTTAGAAGACGGGGGTGGCTATGGCTACACCTTC; CDR3: CASSLEDGGGYGYTF; size: NA; V: TRBV13; D: NA; J: TRBJ1-2
DNA: TGTGCCAGCAGGCCCGGGACTCTCACCTACAATGAGCAGTTCTTC; CDR3: CASRPGTLTYNEQFF; size: NA; V: TRBV6-5; D: NA; J: TRBJ2-1
DNA: TGCGCCAGCAGTGATCGGGCTAGCGGGGATGAGCAGTTCTTC; CDR3: CASSDRASGDEQFF; size: NA; V: TRBV10-2; D: TRBD2; J: TRBJ2-1
DNA: TGTGCCAGCCAGCGGGGGGCACGTCTCTACGAGCAGTACTTC; CDR3: CASQRGARLYEQYF; size: NA; V: TRBV6-5; D: TRBD2; J: TRBJ2-7
DNA: TGTGCCAGCAGCCAACTTGGACTTGATGGCTACACCTTC; CDR3: CASSQLGLDGYTF; size: NA; V: TRBV7-2; D: NA; J: TRBJ1-2
DNA: TGTGCCAGCAGCCGGTGGGACAGGGCGGGATCATCCACTGAAGCTTTCTTT; CDR3: CASSRWDRAGSSTEAFF; size: once; V: TRBV11-2; D: TRBD1; J: TRBJ1-1
DNA: TGTGCCAGCAGTTATTCTCCGGCGGGGACGGAAGAGCAGTACTTC; CDR3: CASSYSPAGTEEQYF; size: NA; V: TRBV6-2/TRBV6-3; D: NA; J: TRBJ2-7
DNA: TGTGCCAGCAGCTTAGTGGTTAGCTCCTATAATTCACCCCTCCACTTT; CDR3: CASSLVVSSYNSPLHF; size: NA; V: TRBV7-9; D: NA; J: TRBJ1-6
DNA: TGTGCCAGCAGCGCGTCTCTAGCGAGCTCCTACAATGAGCAGTTCTTC; CDR3: CASSASLASSYNEQFF; size: NA; V: TRBV11-2; D: NA; J: TRBJ2-1
DNA: TGTGCCAGCACCCTACAGGGGGGAGACTACGAGCAGTACTTC; CDR3: CASTLQGGDYEQYF; size: NA; V: TRBV7-9; D: TRBD1; J: TRBJ2-7
DNA: TGTGCCAGCAGAGCCCAGTTGCGGGGGTCATCCTACGAGCAGTACTTC; CDR3: CASRAQLRGSSYEQYF; size: NA; V: TRBV2; D: TRBD2; J: TRBJ2-7
DNA: TGTGCCAGCAGCCAAGGACTCGACGGGAACTATGGCTACACCTTC; CDR3: CASSQGLDGNYGYTF; size: NA; V: TRBV4-2; D: NA; J: TRBJ1-2
DNA: TGTGCCAGCTCACCACAGACTAGCGGGTCTGAGCAGTTCTTC; CDR3: CASSPQTSGSEQFF; size: NA; V: TRBV18; D: TRBD2; J: TRBJ2-1
DNA: TGCGCCAGCAGTGAGGGCGGGAGGGCAAGGAGCTACACCTTC; CDR3: CASSEGGRARSYTF; size: NA; V: TRBV10-2; D: NA; J: TRBJ1-2
DNA: TGTGCCAGCAGCTTGAGCCAGGGGCCAGATACGCAGTATTTT; CDR3: CASSLSQGPDTQYF; size: NA; V: TRBV5-6; D: NA; J: TRBJ2-3
DNA: TGCGCCAGCAGCCTTGAGGCGGGAAGCAATCAGCCCCAGCATTTT; CDR3: CASSLEAGSNQPQHF; size: NA; V: TRBV4-3; D: NA; J: TRBJ1-5
DNA: TGTGCCAGTGGGCTAGCGGTATACAATGAGCAGTTCTTC; CDR3: CASGLAVYNEQFF; size: NA; V: TRBV2; D: TRBD2; J: TRBJ2-1
DNA: TGTGCCATCAGTCGGACAGATAGCAATCAGCCCCAGCATTTT; CDR3: CAISRTDSNQPQHF; size: few; V: TRBV10-3; D: NA; J: TRBJ1-5
DNA: TGTGCCAGCAGCACTACCCGCAGGGGGTCAGCTTTCTTT; CDR3: CASSTTRRGSAFF; size: NA; V: TRBV11-3; D: TRBD1; J: TRBJ1-1
DNA: TGTGCTAGTGGTCGCGATCCATACAATGAGCAGTTCTTC; CDR3: CASGRDPYNEQFF; size: NA; V: TRBV12-5; D: NA; J: TRBJ2-1
DNA: TGTGCCAGCTCACCAGCGGGGGAGAGCACTGAAGCTTTCTTT; CDR3: CASSPAGESTEAFF; size: once; V: TRBV18; D: NA; J: TRBJ1-1
DNA: TGTGCCAGCGCCCAGGGGACGGTTGAGACCCAGTACTTC; CDR3: CASAQGTVETQYF; size: NA; V: TRBV19; D: NA; J: TRBJ2-5
DNA: TGTGCCAGCAGGATTGACAGGGAAGGACAGCCCCAGCATTTT; CDR3: CASRIDREGQPQHF; size: few; V: TRBV2; D: TRBD1; J: TRBJ1-5
DNA: TGTGCCTGGAGTGTACTGACTAGCGGGTTAAATGAGCAGTTCTTC; CDR3: CAWSVLTSGLNEQFF; size: NA; V: TRBV30; D: TRBD2; J: TRBJ2-1
DNA: TGTGCCACCAGTCCCACGGGGCTAGCGGGGGCCCTGAAGACCCAGTACTTC; CDR3: CATSPTGLAGALKTQYF; size: NA; V: TRBV15; D: TRBD2; J: TRBJ2-5
DNA: TGTGCCAGTAGTGCTGGGACTAGCGGGGGCCTACTAGCCAAAAACATTCAGTACTTC; CDR3: CASSAGTSGGLLAKNIQYF; size: NA; V: TRBV19; D: TRBD2; J: TRBJ2-4
DNA: TGCGCCAGCAGCTCGACAGACTCGTACTCACCCCTCCACTTT; CDR3: CASSSTDSYSPLHF; size: NA; V: TRBV5-1; D: NA; J: TRBJ1-6
DNA: TGTGCCAGCAGCTCTGGGTCGACATCCCTGGAGGCCTACGAGCAGTACTTC; CDR3: CASSSGSTSLEAYEQYF; size: NA; V: TRBV7-9; D: NA; J: TRBJ2-7
DNA: TGTGCCAGCTCACCACCAGGAGATACTGGAAACACCATATATTTT; CDR3: CASSPPGDTGNTIYF; size: few; V: TRBV18; D: NA; J: TRBJ1-3
DNA: TGTGCCAGCAGCTTACACGTCCTGGGGAGACGTGGAAACACCATATATTTT; CDR3: CASSLHVLGRRGNTIYF; size: NA; V: TRBV5-6; D: NA; J: TRBJ1-3
DNA: TGTGCCAGCACCCGGGGGACAGGGGCCTACGAGCAGTACTTC; CDR3: CASTRGTGAYEQYF; size: once; V: TRBV13; D: TRBD1; J: TRBJ2-7